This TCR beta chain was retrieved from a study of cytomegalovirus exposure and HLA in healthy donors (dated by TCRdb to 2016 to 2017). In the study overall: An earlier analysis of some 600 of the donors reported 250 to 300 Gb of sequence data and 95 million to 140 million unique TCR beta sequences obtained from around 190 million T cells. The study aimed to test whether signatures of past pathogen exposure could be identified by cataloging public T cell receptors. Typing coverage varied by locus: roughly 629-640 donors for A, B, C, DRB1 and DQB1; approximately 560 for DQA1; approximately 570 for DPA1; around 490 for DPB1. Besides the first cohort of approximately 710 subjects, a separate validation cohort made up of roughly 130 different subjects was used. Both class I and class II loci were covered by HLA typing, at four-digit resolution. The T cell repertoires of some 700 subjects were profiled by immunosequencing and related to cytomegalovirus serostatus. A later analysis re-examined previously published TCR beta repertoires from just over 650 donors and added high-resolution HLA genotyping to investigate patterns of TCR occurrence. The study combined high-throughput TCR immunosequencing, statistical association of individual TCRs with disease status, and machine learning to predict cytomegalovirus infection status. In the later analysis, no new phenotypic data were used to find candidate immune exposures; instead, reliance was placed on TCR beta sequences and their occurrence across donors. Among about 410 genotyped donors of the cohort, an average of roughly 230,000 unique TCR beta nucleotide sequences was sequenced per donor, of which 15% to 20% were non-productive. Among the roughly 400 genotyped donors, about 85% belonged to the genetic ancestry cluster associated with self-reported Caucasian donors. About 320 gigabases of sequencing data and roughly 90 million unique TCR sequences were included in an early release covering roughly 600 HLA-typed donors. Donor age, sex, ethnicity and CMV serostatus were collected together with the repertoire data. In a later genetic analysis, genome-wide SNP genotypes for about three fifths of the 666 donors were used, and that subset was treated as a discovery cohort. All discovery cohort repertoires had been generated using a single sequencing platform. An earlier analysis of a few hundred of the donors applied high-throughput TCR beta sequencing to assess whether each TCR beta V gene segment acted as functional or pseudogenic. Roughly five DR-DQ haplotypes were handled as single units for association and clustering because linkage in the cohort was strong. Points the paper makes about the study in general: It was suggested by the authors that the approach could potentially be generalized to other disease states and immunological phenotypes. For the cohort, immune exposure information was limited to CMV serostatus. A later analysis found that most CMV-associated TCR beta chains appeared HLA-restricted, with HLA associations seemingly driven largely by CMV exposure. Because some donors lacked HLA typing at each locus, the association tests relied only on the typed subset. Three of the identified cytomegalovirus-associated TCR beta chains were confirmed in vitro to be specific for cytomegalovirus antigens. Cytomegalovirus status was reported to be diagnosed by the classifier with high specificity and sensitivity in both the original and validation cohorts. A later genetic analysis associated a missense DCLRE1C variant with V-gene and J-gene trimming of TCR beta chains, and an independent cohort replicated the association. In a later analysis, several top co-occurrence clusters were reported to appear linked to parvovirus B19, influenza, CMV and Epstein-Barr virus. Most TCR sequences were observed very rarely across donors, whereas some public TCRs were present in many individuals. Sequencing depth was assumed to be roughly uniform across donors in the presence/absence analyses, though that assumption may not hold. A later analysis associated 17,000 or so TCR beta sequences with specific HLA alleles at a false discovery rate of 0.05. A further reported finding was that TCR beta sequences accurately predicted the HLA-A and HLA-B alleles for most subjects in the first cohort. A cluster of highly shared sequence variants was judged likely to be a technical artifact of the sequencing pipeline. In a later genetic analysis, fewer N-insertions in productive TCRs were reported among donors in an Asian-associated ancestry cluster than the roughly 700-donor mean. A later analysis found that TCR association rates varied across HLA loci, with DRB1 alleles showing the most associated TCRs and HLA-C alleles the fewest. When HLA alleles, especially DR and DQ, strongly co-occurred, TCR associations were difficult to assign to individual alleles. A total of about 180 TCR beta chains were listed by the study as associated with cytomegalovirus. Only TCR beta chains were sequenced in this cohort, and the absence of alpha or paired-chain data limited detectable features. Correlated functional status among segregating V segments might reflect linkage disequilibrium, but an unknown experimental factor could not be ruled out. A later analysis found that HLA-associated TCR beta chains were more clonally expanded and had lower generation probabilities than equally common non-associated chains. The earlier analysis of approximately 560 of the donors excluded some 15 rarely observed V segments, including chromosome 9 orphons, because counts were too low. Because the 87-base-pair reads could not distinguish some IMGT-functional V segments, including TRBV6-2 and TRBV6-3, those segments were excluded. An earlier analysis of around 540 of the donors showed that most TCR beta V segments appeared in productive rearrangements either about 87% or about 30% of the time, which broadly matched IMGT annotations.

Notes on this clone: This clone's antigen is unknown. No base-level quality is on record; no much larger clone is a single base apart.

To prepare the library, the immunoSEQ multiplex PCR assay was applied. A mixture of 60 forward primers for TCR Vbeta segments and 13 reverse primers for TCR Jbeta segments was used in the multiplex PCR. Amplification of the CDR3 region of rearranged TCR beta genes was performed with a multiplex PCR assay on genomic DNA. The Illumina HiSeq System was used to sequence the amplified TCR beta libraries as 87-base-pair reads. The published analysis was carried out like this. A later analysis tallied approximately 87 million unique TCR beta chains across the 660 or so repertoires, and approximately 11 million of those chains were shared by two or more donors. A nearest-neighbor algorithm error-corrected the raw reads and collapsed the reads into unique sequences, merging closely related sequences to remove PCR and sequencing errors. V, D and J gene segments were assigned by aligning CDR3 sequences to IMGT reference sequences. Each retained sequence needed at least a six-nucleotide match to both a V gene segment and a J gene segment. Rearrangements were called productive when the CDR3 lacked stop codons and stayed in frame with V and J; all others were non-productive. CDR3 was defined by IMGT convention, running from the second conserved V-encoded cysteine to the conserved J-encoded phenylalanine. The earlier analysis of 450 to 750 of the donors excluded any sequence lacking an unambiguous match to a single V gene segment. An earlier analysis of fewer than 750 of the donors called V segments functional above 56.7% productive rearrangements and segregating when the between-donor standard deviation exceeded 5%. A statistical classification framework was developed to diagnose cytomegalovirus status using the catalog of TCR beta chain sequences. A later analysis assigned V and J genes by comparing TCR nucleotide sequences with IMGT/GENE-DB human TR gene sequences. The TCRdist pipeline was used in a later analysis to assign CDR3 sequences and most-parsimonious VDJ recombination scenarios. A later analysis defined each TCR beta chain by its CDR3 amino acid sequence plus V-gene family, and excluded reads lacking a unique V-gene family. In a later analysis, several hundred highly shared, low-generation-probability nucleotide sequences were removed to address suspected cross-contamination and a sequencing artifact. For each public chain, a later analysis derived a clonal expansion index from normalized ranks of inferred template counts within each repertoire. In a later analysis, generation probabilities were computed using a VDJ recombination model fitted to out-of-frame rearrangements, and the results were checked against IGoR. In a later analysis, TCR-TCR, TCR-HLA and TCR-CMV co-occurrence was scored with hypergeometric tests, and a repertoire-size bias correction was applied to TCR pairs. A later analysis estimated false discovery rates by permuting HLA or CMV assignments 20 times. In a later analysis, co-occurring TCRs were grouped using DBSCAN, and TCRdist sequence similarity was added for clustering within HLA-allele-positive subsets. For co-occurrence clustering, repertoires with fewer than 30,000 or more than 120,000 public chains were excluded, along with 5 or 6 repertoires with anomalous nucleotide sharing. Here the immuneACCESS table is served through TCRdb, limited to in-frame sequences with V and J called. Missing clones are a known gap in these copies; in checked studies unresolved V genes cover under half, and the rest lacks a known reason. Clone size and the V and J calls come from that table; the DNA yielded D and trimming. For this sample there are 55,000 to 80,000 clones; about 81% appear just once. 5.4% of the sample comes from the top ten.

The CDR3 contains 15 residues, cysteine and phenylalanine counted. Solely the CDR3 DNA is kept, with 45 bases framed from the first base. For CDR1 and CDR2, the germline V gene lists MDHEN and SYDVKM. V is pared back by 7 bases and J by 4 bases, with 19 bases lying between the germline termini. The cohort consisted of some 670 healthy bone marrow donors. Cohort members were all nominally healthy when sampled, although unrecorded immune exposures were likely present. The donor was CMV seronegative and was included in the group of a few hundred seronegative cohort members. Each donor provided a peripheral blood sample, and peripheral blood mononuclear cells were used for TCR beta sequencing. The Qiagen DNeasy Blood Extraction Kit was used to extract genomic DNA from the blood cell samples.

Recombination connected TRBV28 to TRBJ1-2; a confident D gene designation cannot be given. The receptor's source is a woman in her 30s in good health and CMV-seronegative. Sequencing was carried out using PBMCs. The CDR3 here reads CASTLVGGPSYGYTF. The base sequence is TGTGCCAGCACTTTGGTGGGAGGTCCTAGCTATGGCTACACCTTC.